These 20 T cell receptor beta chains share one sample of origin, sequenced in a study of blood T cell repertoires in COVID-19 (dated by TCRdb to the early 2020s). Library preparation used the immunoSEQ multiplex PCR assay. Drawn from immuneACCESS, this table holds only the in-frame rearrangements with V and J called that TCRdb kept. Clones are partly lost; checked studies trace under half to an unresolved V gene and leave the rest unexplained. The sample table shows over 60,000 clones, and 65% to 90% are seen once. Clones ranked in the top ten supply 15% to 20% of the sample. The sample taken for sequencing was peripheral blood. The receptors come from an elderly man with active COVID-19.

CDR3 protein: CASSLVGGPLDTQYF. The CDR3 DNA follows: TGTGCCAGCAGCTTAGTCGGGGGGCCGCTGGATACGCAGTATTTT. The gene calls are TRBV7-9 and TRBJ2-3; a possible D gene is TRBD2 (7 bases). The CDR3 totals 15 residues. V dropped 1 base and J dropped 6 bases, with 14 bases sitting between them. Germline V gives CDR1 SEHNR, CDR2 FQNEAQ (reference sequence).

This clone was observed a single time. V usage is TRBV11-2 and J usage is TRBJ2-1, with 9 bases aligning to TRBD2. The ends lost 5 bases at V and 4 bases at J; junction bases unmatched: 12. This CDR3 spans 17 amino acids. CDR1 is SGHAT, CDR2 FQNNGV, per germline. The CDR3 reads CASSPRFGGREYNEQFF. The CDR3 nucleotides read TGTGCCAGCAGCCCCCGGTTTGGCGGGAGGGAGTACAATGAGCAGTTCTTC. Full variable domain (remainder filled in from reference TRBV11-2 and TRBJ2-1): EAGVAQSPRYKIIEKRQSVAFWCNPISGHATLYWYQQILGQGPKLLIQFQNNGVVDDSQLPKDRFSAERLKGVDSTLKIQPAKLEDSAVYLCASSPRFGGREYNEQFFGPGTRLTVL.

This chain joins TRBV27 and TRBJ2-7; TRBD2 matches at 11 bases. Germline V CDR1 and CDR2: MNHEY, SMNVEV (reference sequence). Trimming took 5 bases from V and 2 from J; bases not matched to a gene: 8. The CDR3 totals 16 residues. CDR3 nucleotide sequence: TGTGCCAGCAGTCGAACTAGCGGGAGCGCTACCTACGAGCAGTACTTC. As protein: CASSRTSGSATYEQYF.

This clone was counted once. The chain combines TRBV6-2 or TRBV6-3 with TRBJ1-1; D call uncertain. Trimming took off 3 bases at V and 0 bases at J, with 8 bases between the two ends. This CDR3 has 14 residues. Germline assignment: CDR1 MNHEY and CDR2 SVGEGT. Here the CDR3 reads CASSYRVMNTEAFF. CDR3 in DNA: TGTGCCAGCAGTTATCGGGTAATGAACACTGAAGCTTTCTTT.

The CDR3: CASSRDTLAGVYNEQFF. For the CDR3, the DNA is TGTGCCAGTAGTAGAGATACTTTAGCGGGAGTCTACAATGAGCAGTTCTTC. The rearrangement uses TRBV19 and TRBJ2-1; 9 nucleotides line up with TRBD2. J lost 3 bases, V lost 4 bases, and 10 bases had no gene match. There are 17 residues in the CDR3. CDR1 and CDR2 from the germline V gene are LNHDA and SQIVND (reference sequence).

V gene TRBV16 combines with J gene TRBJ1-6; 7 bases agree with TRBD1. The CDR3 length is 17 residues. J lost 1 base, V lost 3 bases, and 6 bases had no gene match. CDR1 and CDR2 (germline): KGHSY, FQNENV. This CDR3 reads CASSHGGQLSYNSPLHF. In nucleotides, the CDR3 is TGTGCCAGCAGCCACGGGGGACAGCTATCCTATAATTCACCCCTCCACTTT.

The chain joins TRBV5-6 to TRBJ2-7; D remains ambiguous. This CDR3 has 15 residues. The germline V and J ends were trimmed by 2 bases and 3 bases, with 15 bases remaining between them. CDR1 SGHDT and CDR2 YYEEEE come from the germline V gene. The DNA of the CDR3 is TGTGCCAGCAGCTTTCGGCAGAACAGTGGCTACGAGCAGTACTTC. Protein product: CASSFRQNSGYEQYF. The full variable domain, completed using reference TRBV5-6 and TRBJ2-7, is DAGVTQSPTHLIKTRGQQVTLRCSPKSGHDTVSWYQQALGQGPQFIFQYYEEEERQRGNFPDRFSGHQFPNYSSELNVNALLLGDSALYLCASSFRQNSGYEQYFGPGTRLTVT.

This chain links TRBV14 with TRBJ2-4; 9 nucleotides match TRBD2. Germline CDR1 reads SGHDN; CDR2 reads FVKESK. The CDR3 has 16 residues. Trimming took 1 base from V and 6 from J; bases not matched to a gene: 7. The CDR3 region is CASSQVAGGPGNIQYF. CDR3 DNA sequence: TGTGCCAGCAGCCAAGTGGCGGGAGGGCCGGGAAACATTCAGTACTTC.

The CDR3 sequence is CASSDSLGEQYF. CDR3 DNA sequence: TGTGCCAGTTCGGACAGCCTGGGGGAGCAGTACTTC. The J gene is TRBJ2-7, the V gene TRBV6-6; a weak D match, TRBD1 (6 bases). CDR1 is MNHNY and CDR2 is SVGAGI in the germline V gene (reference sequence). There are 12 residues in the CDR3. Trimming stripped 9 bases from V and 7 bases from J, with 16 bases between.

The J gene is TRBJ1-6, the V gene TRBV6-2 or TRBV6-3, with D possibly matching TRBD1 (5 bases). V was shortened by 2 bases and J by 7 bases, with 12 bases between the two germline ends. Per the germline V gene, CDR1 is MNHEY and CDR2 is SVGEGT. The CDR3 is 15 amino acids. CDR3 in DNA: TGTGCCAGCAGTTACCCGACAGTGGGGAATTCACCCCTCCACTTT. Translated, it gives CASSYPTVGNSPLHF.

CDR3: CASSLARTGQETQYF. The CDR3 DNA sequence: TGTGCCAGCAGCTTAGCCCGGACAGGCCAAGAGACCCAGTACTTC. The chain couples TRBV7-2 to TRBJ2-5; 7 bases agree with TRBD1. Germline V lookup: CDR1 SGHTA, CDR2 FQGNSA. This CDR3 is built from 15 residues. V was clipped by 0 bases and J by 1 base; unmatched bases: 2.

This chain links TRBV5-4 with TRBJ1-3; D is possibly TRBD1 (6 bases). Trimming shortened V by 4 bases and J by 1 base, and 12 bases separated the two germline ends. Germline CDR1 reads SGHNT; CDR2 reads YYREEE (reference sequence). This CDR3 is built from 15 residues. Here the CDR3 reads CASSPDRNSGNTIYF. CDR3 coding DNA: TGTGCCAGCAGCCCCGACAGGAATTCTGGAAACACCATATATTTT.

The genes are TRBV21-1 and TRBJ2-5; the table's D call, TRBD2, has no DNA check behind it. TRBV21-1 has pseudogene status. The CDR3 length is 15 residues. The CDR3 region has the DNA TGTGCCAGCAGCCAAGGGTCTAGCGGGGAAGAGACCCAGTACTTC. Residues: CASSQGSSGEETQYF.

The gene calls are TRBV27 and TRBJ1-6; D possibly corresponds to TRBD1 (6 bases). In germline, CDR1 is MNHEY, CDR2 SMNVEV (reference sequence). The V end lost 3 bases, the J end lost 9 bases, and 21 bases lay between the germline ends. The CDR3 is 17 residues long. Here the CDR3 reads CASSFESGNRAGSPLHF. The CDR3 DNA is TGTGCCAGCAGTTTCGAATCGGGGAACAGGGCAGGTTCACCCCTCCACTTT.

The rearrangement uses TRBV9 and TRBJ2-3; D call uncertain. CDR3 length equals 12 residues. Germline V CDR1 and CDR2: SGDLS, YYNGEE. The ends were cut back, 4 bases at V and 6 bases at J, with 9 bases in the middle. CDR3 sequence: CASSPLRDTQYF. The DNA for the CDR3 is TGTGCCAGCAGCCCCCTTCGGGATACGCAGTATTTT.

The J gene is TRBJ2-3, the V gene TRBV5-1; 13 bases are shared with TRBD2. This CDR3 region has 15 residues. CDR1 is SGHRS and CDR2 is YFSETQ in the germline V gene. Trimming took 3 bases from V and 5 from J; bases not matched to a gene: 3. This chain's CDR3 is CASSSWTSGRDTQYF. In nucleotides, the CDR3 is TGCGCCAGCAGCTCATGGACTAGCGGGAGAGATACGCAGTATTTT.

This CDR3 reads CASSLTGLESYEQYF. The CDR3 DNA follows: TGCGCCAGCAGCTTAACGGGACTAGAAAGCTACGAGCAGTACTTC. The gene calls are TRBV5-1 and TRBJ2-7, with 8 bases identical to TRBD2. V shed 2 bases and J 3 bases; nucleotides not matched to a gene: 7. CDR3 length equals 15 residues. The V gene's germline CDR1 is SGHRS and CDR2 YFSETQ.

The V and J genes are TRBV30 and TRBJ1-5, with 9 bases that match TRBD1. Germline V CDR1 and CDR2: GTSNPN, SVGIG (reference sequence). J gave up 7 bases and V 2 bases, and 12 bases lay outside the gene matches. The length of the CDR3 is 16 residues. The CDR3 DNA is TGTGCCTGGAGTTACCGAACAGGGGGCAAGTGGCAGCCCCAGCATTTT. Encoded protein: CAWSYRTGGKWQPQHF.

The DNA of the CDR3 is TGCGCCAGCAGAGGGCGTGGACAGGGCCTGAACACTGAAGCTTTCTTT. Translation gives CASRGRGQGLNTEAFF. V usage is TRBV4-1 and J usage is TRBJ1-1, with 8 bases identical to TRBD1. V lost 6 bases to trimming and J lost 0 bases; unmatched junction nucleotides: 9. Germline V gene lookup returns CDR1 MGHRA and CDR2 YSYEKL. The CDR3 has 16 residues.

The V gene is TRBV30, the J gene TRBJ2-5; a possible D gene is TRBD1 (6 bases). From germline, CDR1 is GTSNPN and CDR2 SVGIG (reference sequence). Between the trimmed V and J ends, which lost 7 bases and 1 base, there was a span of 10 bases. This CDR3 contains 12 residues. The CDR3 protein is CAYRASQETQYF. CDR3 nucleotide sequence: TGTGCCTACAGGGCTAGCCAAGAGACCCAGTACTTC.